These 26 T cell receptor beta chains share one sample of origin, sequenced in a study of shared clonotypes between healthy human individuals. Clones were sequenced by immunoSEQ multiplex PCR, and TCRdb holds only the in-frame ones, with some missing. This sample has about 1 million clones, with about 75% found just once. The sample was memory CD4+ T cells sorted from blood. Sample subset: CD45RA-negative fraction. All receptors derive from a man aged 18 to 30 in good health.

The chain couples TRBV6-6 to TRBJ2-7; 8 nucleotides agree with TRBD2. J was trimmed by 0 bases and V by 6 bases; bases with no gene match: 7. The CDR3 totals 15 residues. Germline CDR1 is MNHNY and CDR2 is SVGAGI (reference sequence). The CDR3 DNA reads TGTGCCAGCAGGTCACTTGCGGGGGGCTCCTACGAGCAGTACTTC. It specifies CASRSLAGGSYEQYF.

The chain uses TRBV11-2 and TRBJ2-5; unclear D gene. The end of the DNA is better explained by TRBJ2-7, so the J call may be wrong. Germline CDR1 is SGHAT and CDR2 is FQNNGV. The CDR3 contains 14 residues. CDR3 in amino acids: CASSLTVRTYEQYF. The CDR3 DNA reads TGTGCCAGCAGCTTAACGGTCAGAACCTACGAGCAGTACTTC.

The chain links TRBV5-1 to TRBJ2-3; 12 nucleotides agree with TRBD2. J was trimmed by 9 bases and V by 4 bases; bases with no gene match: 15. The germline CDR1 and CDR2 sequences are SGHRS and YFSETQ. This CDR3 has 17 amino acids. The CDR3 loop is CASSDLTSGGAGGTQYF. Here the CDR3 DNA reads TGCGCCAGCAGCGACCTGACTAGCGGGGGAGCTGGGGGCACGCAGTATTTT.

The V gene is TRBV6-5, the J gene TRBJ2-2; maybe TRBD1 (6 bases). The germline CDR1 and CDR2 sequences are MNHEY and SVGAGI. The CDR3 is 13 amino acids. The V end lost 6 bases, the J end lost 7 bases, and 12 bases lay between the germline ends. The CDR3 DNA sequence: TGTGCCAGCAGATTTCGGGACAACGGGGAGCTGTTTTTT. Translation gives CASRFRDNGELFF.

The CDR3 region has the DNA TGTGCCAGCAGCTTAGGGCCTATTAGCGGGGGAGATACGCAGTATTTT. Translation gives CASSLGPISGGDTQYF. The chain is built from TRBV7-2 and TRBJ2-3; 9 bases agree with TRBD2. Germline assignment: CDR1 SGHTA and CDR2 FQGNSA. The V gene end was trimmed by 1 base and the J gene end by 5 bases; junction bases not matched to a gene: 7. The CDR3 is 16 amino acids. Full variable domain (outside the CDR3, taken from reference TRBV7-2 and TRBJ2-3): GAGVSQSPSNKVTEKGKDVELRCDPISGHTALYWYRQSLGQGLEFLIYFQGNSAPDKSGLPSDRFSAERTGGSVSTLTIQRTQQEDSAVYLCASSLGPISGGDTQYFGPGTRLTVL.

The chain has TRBV28 and TRBJ1-2; possibly TRBD1 for D (5 bases). Trimming pared 5 bases from V and 2 bases from J, leaving 15 bases between. Germline loops: CDR1 MDHEN, CDR2 SYDVKM. The CDR3 totals 15 residues. The CDR3 here is CASSGEGRGNYGYTF. CDR3 nucleotide sequence: TGTGCCAGCAGTGGGGAGGGTCGGGGGAACTATGGCTACACCTTC.

The V gene is TRBV30, the J gene TRBJ2-1; D is perhaps TRBD1 (6 bases). Per germline, CDR1 GTSNPN and CDR2 SVGIG (reference sequence). Trimming removed 0 bases at V and 2 bases at J, with 26 bases between. The length of the CDR3 is 20 residues. The CDR3 loop reads CAWSVLEFQGMGEPYNEQFF. CDR3 coding DNA: TGTGCCTGGAGTGTACTTGAGTTTCAGGGGATGGGGGAGCCCTACAATGAGCAGTTCTTC. Combining the CDR3 with reference TRBV30 and TRBJ2-1 gives the whole variable domain SQTIHQWPATLVQPVGSPLSLECTVEGTSNPNLYWYRQAAGRGLQLLFYSVGIGQISSEVPQNLSASRPQDRQFILSSKKLLLSDSGFYLCAWSVLEFQGMGEPYNEQFFGPGTRLTVL.

V usage is TRBV27 and J usage is TRBJ2-7; 9 bases fit TRBD2. There are 15 residues in the CDR3. Per germline, CDR1 MNHEY and CDR2 SMNVEV (reference sequence). After removal of 5 bases from V and 5 bases from J, the junction contained 10 bases not matched to a gene. Here the CDR3 reads CASSPRGSGSHEQYF. CDR3 DNA: TGTGCCAGCAGTCCCCGGGGTAGCGGGAGCCACGAGCAGTACTTC.

This chain joins TRBV5-4 and TRBJ2-2, with D unresolved. V lost 5 bases and J lost 6, with 14 bases in between. Germline CDR1 is SGHNT and CDR2 is YYREEE (reference sequence). The length of the CDR3 is 14 residues. The CDR3 nucleotides are TGTGCCAGCAGAGTGAGAGGCCGGGCCGGGGAGCTGTTTTTT. This translates into CASRVRGRAGELFF.

CDR3 nucleotides: TGCGCCAGCAGCTTGCTAGCGGGAGGGCCTGGGACAGATACGCAGTATTTT. This codes for CASSLLAGGPGTDTQYF. The rearrangement uses TRBV5-1 and TRBJ2-3; TRBD2 aligns across 12 bases. This CDR3 has 17 residues. Germline CDR1 SGHRS, CDR2 YFSETQ. J was trimmed by 3 bases and V by 1 base; bases with no gene match: 6. Based on the CDR3 plus reference TRBV5-1 and TRBJ2-3, the full variable domain is KAGVTQTPRYLIKTRGQQVTLSCSPISGHRSVSWYQQTPGQGLQFLFEYFSETQRNKGNFPGRFSGRQFSNSRSEMNVSTLELGDSALYLCASSLLAGGPGTDTQYFGPGTRLTVL.

The gene calls are TRBV27 and TRBJ1-1, with D possibly being TRBD1 (6 bases). V was shortened by 8 bases and J by 7 bases, with 20 bases between the two germline ends. CDR3 length equals 14 residues. Per the germline V gene, CDR1 is MNHEY and CDR2 is SMNVEV (reference sequence). Here the CDR3 reads CASRFDRNSYEAFF. DNA for the CDR3: TGTGCCAGCCGCTTCGACAGGAACTCCTATGAAGCTTTCTTT.

This rearrangement joins TRBV30 to TRBJ1-5; 11 bases match TRBD1. The germline gives CDR1 GTSNPN, CDR2 SVGIG (reference sequence). This CDR3 is built from 15 residues. Trimming at V came to 5 bases and at J to 4 bases, leaving 7 bases not matched to a gene. The CDR3 here is CAWSTGTGGNQPQHF. DNA of the CDR3: TGTGCCTGGTCTACCGGGACAGGGGGAAATCAGCCCCAGCATTTT.

This clone was found a few times. This chain links TRBV19 with TRBJ1-2; D call uncertain. This CDR3 spans 13 amino acids. V lost 3 bases, J lost 8 bases, and 13 bases lay in between. CDR1 and CDR2 (germline): LNHDA, SQIVND (reference sequence). CDR3 nucleotide sequence: TGTGCCAGTAGTATTGAGACAATGGCCGGCTACACCTTC. Amino acid sequence: CASSIETMAGYTF. Full variable domain (rest looked up from reference TRBV19 and TRBJ1-2): DGGITQSPKYLFRKEGQNVTLSCEQNLNHDAMYWYRQDPGQGLRLIYYSQIVNDFQKGDIAEGYSVSREKKESFPLTVTSAQKNPTAFYLCASSIETMAGYTFGSGTRLTVV.

As regards this clone: Other DNA variants within this sample encode the same CDR3. The chain couples TRBV6-6 to TRBJ1-2; D may be TRBD1 (5 bases). Trimming took off 10 bases at V and 3 bases at J, with 12 bases between the two ends. The CDR3 has 12 amino acids. CDR1 and CDR2 (germline): MNHNY, SVGAGI (reference sequence). CDR3 nucleotides: TGTGCCACGGAGGGGAACGACTATGGCTACACCTTC. Translating gives CATEGNDYGYTF.

This clone was seen just once. This may come from a read error, since a much larger clone is one base off. This specimen includes other DNA sequences encoding the same CDR3. The rearrangement uses TRBV5-1 and TRBJ1-4; TRBD1 is a possible D gene (5 bases). CDR1 and CDR2 (germline): SGHRS, YFSETQ. There are 15 residues in the CDR3. Deletions cut 4 bases from V and 5 bases from J, with 15 bases between. As DNA, the CDR3 is TGCGCCAGCAGCCTGGGGACCAACCCCAATGAAAAACTGTTTTTT. This encodes CASSLGTNPNEKLFF.

This chain uses TRBV30 with TRBJ2-7, with 7 bases lining up with TRBD1. CDR1 and CDR2 from the germline V gene are GTSNPN and SVGIG (reference sequence). Trimming took 5 bases from V and 2 from J; bases not matched to a gene: 9. This CDR3 has 14 amino acids. The DNA for the CDR3 is TGTGCCTGGGGGGGACAGATTAAGACCTACGAGCAGTACTTC. It translates to CAWGGQIKTYEQYF.

V gene TRBV10-3 combines with J gene TRBJ2-7; a weak D match, TRBD2 (5 bases). With 4 bases removed from V and 3 bases from J, the gap between germline ends came to 7 bases. This CDR3 is 12 amino acids long. Germline-derived CDR1 and CDR2 are ENHRY and SYGVKD. The CDR3 sequence: CAISGEGYEQYF. CDR3 DNA: TGTGCCATCAGTGGCGAGGGCTACGAGCAGTACTTC.

The rearrangement uses TRBV2 and TRBJ2-5, with D possibly TRBD2 on 6 matching bases. CDR1 SNHLY and CDR2 FYNNEI come from the germline V gene. V was trimmed by 3 bases and J by 5 bases, leaving 13 bases between them. CDR3 length equals 14 residues. CDR3 nucleotide sequence: TGTGCCAGCAGTGAGGGGGGTTTAAAGGAGACCCAGTACTTC. Its protein is CASSEGGLKETQYF.

This sequence joins TRBV9 and TRBJ2-2, with unresolved D. CDR1 and CDR2 (germline): SGDLS, YYNGEE. V lost 4 bases to trimming and J lost 7 bases, with 14 bases between them. The CDR3 totals 14 residues. The CDR3 loop is CASSPRTANGELFF. Here the CDR3 DNA reads TGTGCCAGCAGCCCGAGAACGGCGAACGGGGAGCTGTTTTTT.

The V call is TRBV2, the J call TRBJ1-5, with a weak D call TRBD1 (5 bases). The V and J ends lost 7 bases and 7 bases respectively, with 11 bases between them. CDR1 SNHLY and CDR2 FYNNEI come from the germline V gene. CDR3 size: 12 residues. The CDR3 DNA reads as TGTGCCAGCAAAGGGGAAGGCCAGCCCCAGCATTTT. Translated, it gives CASKGEGQPQHF.

This rearrangement joins TRBV5-4 to TRBJ2-7; 10 nucleotides align to TRBD2. The V and J ends lost 0 bases and 1 base, in that order; junction bases with no gene match: 7. Germline CDR1 SGHNT, CDR2 YYREEE (reference sequence). This CDR3 has 17 residues. CDR3 nucleotides: TGTGCCAGCAGCTTGGGAGCGGGAGGGGGCGGTTCCTACGAGCAGTACTTC. Amino acid sequence: CASSLGAGGGGSYEQYF.

The chain links TRBV28 to TRBJ1-3; no firm D call. The CDR3 sequence is 15 residues long. Trimming cost V 2 bases and J 0 bases, with 8 bases left between them. The germline V gene has CDR1 MDHEN and CDR2 SYDVKM. CDR3 DNA sequence: TGTGCCAGCAGTTTACCTCTCCTCTCTGGAAACACCATATATTTT. Its translation: CASSLPLLSGNTIYF.

This clone occurred once. This chain links TRBV5-1 with TRBJ2-3, with D perhaps matching TRBD1 or TRBD2 (6 bases each). The length of the CDR3 is 15 residues. Germline V gene sequence: CDR1 SGHRS, CDR2 YFSETQ. Trimming stripped 5 bases from V and 2 bases from J, with 15 bases between. CDR3 loop: CASSVWGALTDTQYF. As DNA, the CDR3 is TGCGCCAGCAGTGTTTGGGGGGCGCTCACAGATACGCAGTATTTT.

The rearrangement links TRBV5-1 to TRBJ1-6; D is undetermined. Germline V gene sequence: CDR1 SGHRS, CDR2 YFSETQ. Trimming left V 0 bases short and J 7 bases short, with 14 bases between. This CDR3 has 16 amino acids. The CDR3, as DNA: TGCGCCAGCAGCTTGGAGGTTCGACAAAAGAATTCACCCCTCCACTTT. Amino acids: CASSLEVRQKNSPLHF.

The V gene is TRBV27, the J gene TRBJ2-3; maybe TRBD2 (5 bases). Trimming took off 5 bases at V and 2 bases at J, with 14 bases between the two ends. CDR3 length: 15 residues. Germline V gives CDR1 MNHEY, CDR2 SMNVEV (reference sequence). CDR3 DNA: TGTGCCAGCAGTGGCGGACTCGTTATCACAGATACGCAGTATTTT. Residues: CASSGGLVITDTQYF.

The genes are TRBV2 and TRBJ2-5; D unclear. From germline, CDR1 is SNHLY and CDR2 FYNNEI. V was shortened by 7 bases and J by 1 base, with 7 bases between the two germline ends. The CDR3 extends over 12 amino acids. The CDR3: CASMNGQETQYF. The CDR3 DNA is TGTGCCAGCATGAACGGCCAAGAGACCCAGTACTTC.